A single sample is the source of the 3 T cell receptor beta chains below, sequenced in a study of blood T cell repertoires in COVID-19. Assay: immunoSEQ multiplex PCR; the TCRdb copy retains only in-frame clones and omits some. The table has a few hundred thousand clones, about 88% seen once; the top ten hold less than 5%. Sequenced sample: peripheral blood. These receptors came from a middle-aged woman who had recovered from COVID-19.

The CDR3 DNA sequence: TGTGCCAGCAGTTTGGGTCCAGGGGGTGACCTTAACTATGGCTACACCTTC. Translation: CASSLGPGGDLNYGYTF. This chain uses TRBV27 with TRBJ1-2; 7 nucleotides align to TRBD1. CDR3 size: 17 residues. Germline CDR1 reads MNHEY; CDR2 reads SMNVEV (reference sequence). The J segment lost 1 base and the V segment lost 3 bases, leaving 11 bases of the junction unmatched.

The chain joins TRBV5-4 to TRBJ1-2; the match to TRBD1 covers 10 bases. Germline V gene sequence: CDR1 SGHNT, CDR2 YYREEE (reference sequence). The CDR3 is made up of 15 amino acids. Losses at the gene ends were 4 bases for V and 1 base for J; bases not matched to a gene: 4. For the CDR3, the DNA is TGTGCCAGCAGCGGACAGGGGGTGAATAACTATGGCTACACCTTC. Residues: CASSGQGVNNYGYTF.

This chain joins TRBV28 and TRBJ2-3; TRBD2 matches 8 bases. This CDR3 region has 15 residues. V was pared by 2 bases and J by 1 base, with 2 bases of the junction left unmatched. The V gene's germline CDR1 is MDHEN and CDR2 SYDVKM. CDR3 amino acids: CASSLPGGRTDTQYF. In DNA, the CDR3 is TGTGCCAGCAGTTTACCGGGGGGGCGCACAGATACGCAGTATTTT.